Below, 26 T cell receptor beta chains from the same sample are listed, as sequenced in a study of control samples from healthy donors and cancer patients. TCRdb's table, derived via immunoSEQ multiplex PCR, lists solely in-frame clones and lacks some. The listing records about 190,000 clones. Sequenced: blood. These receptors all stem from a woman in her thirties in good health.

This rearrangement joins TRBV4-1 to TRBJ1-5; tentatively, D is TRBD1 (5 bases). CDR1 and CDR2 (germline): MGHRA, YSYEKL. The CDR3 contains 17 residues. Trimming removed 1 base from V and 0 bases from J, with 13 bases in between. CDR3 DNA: TGCGCCAGCAGCCAAGTTCCAGGGACTAATAGCAATCAGCCCCAGCATTTT. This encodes CASSQVPGTNSNQPQHF.

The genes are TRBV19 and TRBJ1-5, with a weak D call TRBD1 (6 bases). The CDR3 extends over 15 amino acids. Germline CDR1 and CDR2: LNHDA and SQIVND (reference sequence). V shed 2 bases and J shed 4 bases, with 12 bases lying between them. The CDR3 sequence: CASSISGETNQPQHF. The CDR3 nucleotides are TGTGCCAGTAGTATATCAGGGGAAACAAATCAGCCCCAGCATTTT.

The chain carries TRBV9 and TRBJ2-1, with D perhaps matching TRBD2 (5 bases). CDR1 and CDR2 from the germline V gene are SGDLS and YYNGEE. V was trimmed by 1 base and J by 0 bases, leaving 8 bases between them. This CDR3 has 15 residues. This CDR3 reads CASSVTGNSYNEQFF. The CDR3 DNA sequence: TGTGCCAGCAGCGTAACGGGAAACTCCTACAATGAGCAGTTCTTC.

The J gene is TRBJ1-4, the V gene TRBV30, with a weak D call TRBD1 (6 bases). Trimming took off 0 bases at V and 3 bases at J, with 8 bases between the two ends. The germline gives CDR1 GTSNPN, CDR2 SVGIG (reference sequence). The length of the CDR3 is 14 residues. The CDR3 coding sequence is TGTGCCTGGAGTGTAGGGGGTTCTAATGAAAAACTGTTTTTT. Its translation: CAWSVGGSNEKLFF.

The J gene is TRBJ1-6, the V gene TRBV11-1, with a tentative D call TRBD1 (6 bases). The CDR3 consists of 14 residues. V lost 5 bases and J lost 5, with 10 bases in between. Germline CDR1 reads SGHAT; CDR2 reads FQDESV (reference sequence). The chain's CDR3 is CASSRTGNNSPLHF. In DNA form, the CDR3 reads TGTGCCAGCAGCCGAACAGGGAATAATTCACCCCTCCACTTT.

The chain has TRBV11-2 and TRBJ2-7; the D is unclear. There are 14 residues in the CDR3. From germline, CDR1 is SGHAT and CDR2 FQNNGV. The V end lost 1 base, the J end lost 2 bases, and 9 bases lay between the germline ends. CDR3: CASSLGGVPYEQYF. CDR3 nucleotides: TGTGCCAGCAGCTTAGGTGGGGTTCCCTACGAGCAGTACTTC.

DNA of the CDR3: TGCGCCAGCAGCTTGGTAAGGGGCGAGAGGGGCTACACCTTC. This codes for CASSLVRGERGYTF. The chain recombines TRBV5-1 with TRBJ1-2, with D possibly TRBD1 on 5 matching bases. Trimming left V 0 bases short and J 8 bases short, with 14 bases between. The CDR3 is 14 amino acids. From germline, CDR1 is SGHRS and CDR2 YFSETQ.

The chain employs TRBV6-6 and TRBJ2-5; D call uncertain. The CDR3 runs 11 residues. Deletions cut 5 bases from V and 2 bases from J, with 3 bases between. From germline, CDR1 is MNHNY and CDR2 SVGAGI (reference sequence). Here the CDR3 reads CASSQQETQYF. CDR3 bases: TGTGCCAGCAGTCAGCAAGAGACCCAGTACTTC.

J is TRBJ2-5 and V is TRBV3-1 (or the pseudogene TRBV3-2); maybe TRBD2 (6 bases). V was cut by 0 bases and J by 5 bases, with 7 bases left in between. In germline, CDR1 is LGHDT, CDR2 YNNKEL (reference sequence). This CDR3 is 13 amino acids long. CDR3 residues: CASSQEGRETQYF. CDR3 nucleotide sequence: TGTGCCAGCAGCCAAGAGGGGAGGGAGACCCAGTACTTC.

DNA for the CDR3: TGTGCCAGCAGTGTAGGGGTGGGGGTCGGGGAGCTGTTTTTT. It translates to CASSVGVGVGELFF. The chain employs TRBV2 and TRBJ2-2; D is possibly TRBD1 or TRBD2 (5 bases each). The CDR3 runs to 14 residues. V lost 4 bases and J lost 7, with 13 bases in between. CDR1 is SNHLY and CDR2 is FYNNEI in the germline V gene.

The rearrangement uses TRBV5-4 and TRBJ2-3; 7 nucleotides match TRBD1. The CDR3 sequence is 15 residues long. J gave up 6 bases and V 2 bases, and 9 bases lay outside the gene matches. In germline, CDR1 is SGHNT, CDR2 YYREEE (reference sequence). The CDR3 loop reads CASSFVIGGGDTQYF. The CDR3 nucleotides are TGTGCCAGCAGCTTCGTAATAGGGGGCGGGGATACGCAGTATTTT.

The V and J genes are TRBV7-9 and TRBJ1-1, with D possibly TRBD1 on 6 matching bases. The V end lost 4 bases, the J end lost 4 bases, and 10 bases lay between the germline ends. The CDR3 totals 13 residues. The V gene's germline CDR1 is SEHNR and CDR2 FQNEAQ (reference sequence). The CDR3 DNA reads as TGTGCCAGCAGCTATGGGGGGCGCACTGAAGCTTTCTTT. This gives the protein CASSYGGRTEAFF. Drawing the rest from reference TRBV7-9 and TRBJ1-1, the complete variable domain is DTGVSQNPRHKITKRGQNVTFRCDPISEHNRLYWYRQTLGQGPEFLTYFQNEAQLEKSRLLSDRFSAERPKGSFSTLEIQRTEQGDSAMYLCASSYGGRTEAFFGQGTRLTVV.

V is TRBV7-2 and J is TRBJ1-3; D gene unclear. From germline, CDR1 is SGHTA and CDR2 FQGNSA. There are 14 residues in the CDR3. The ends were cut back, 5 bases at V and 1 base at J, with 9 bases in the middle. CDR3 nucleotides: TGTGCCAGCAGCATCGGAGGTTCTGGAAACACCATATATTTT. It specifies CASSIGGSGNTIYF.

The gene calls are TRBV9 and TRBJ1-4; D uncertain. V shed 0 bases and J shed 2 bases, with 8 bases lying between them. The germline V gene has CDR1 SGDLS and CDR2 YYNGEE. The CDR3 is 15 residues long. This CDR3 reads CASSVEGRTNEKLFF. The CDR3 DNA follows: TGTGCCAGCAGCGTAGAAGGGAGGACTAATGAAAAACTGTTTTTT.

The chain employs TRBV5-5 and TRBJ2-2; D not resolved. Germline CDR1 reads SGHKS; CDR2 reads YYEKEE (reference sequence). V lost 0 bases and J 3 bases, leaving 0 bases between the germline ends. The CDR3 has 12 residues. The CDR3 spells CASSLDTGELFF. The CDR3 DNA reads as TGTGCCAGCAGCTTGGACACCGGGGAGCTGTTTTTT.

CDR3 in amino acids: CAIRDRVNTEAFF. The CDR3, as DNA: TGTGCCATCAGGGACAGGGTGAACACTGAAGCTTTCTTT. This chain links TRBV10-3 with TRBJ1-1; 8 bases match TRBD1. This CDR3 has 13 residues. The J segment lost 0 bases and the V segment lost 6 bases, leaving 0 bases of the junction unmatched. The germline V gene encodes CDR1 ENHRY and CDR2 SYGVKD.

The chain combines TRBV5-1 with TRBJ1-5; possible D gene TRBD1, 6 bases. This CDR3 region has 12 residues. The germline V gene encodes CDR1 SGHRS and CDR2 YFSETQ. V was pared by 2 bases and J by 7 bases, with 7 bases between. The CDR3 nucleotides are TGCGCCAGCAGCTTAACAGGGCAGCCCCAGCATTTT. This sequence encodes CASSLTGQPQHF.

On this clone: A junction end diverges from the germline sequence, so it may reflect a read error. CDR3 protein: CASSMGQGNAEAFF. The CDR3 region has the DNA TGTGCCAGTAGTATGGGACAGGGGAACGCTGAAGCTTTCTTT. The chain carries TRBV19 and TRBJ1-1, with 10 bases matching TRBD1. Germline CDR1 reads LNHDA; CDR2 reads SQIVND (reference sequence). This CDR3 comprises 14 residues. The full variable domain, with the rest looked up from reference TRBV19 and TRBJ1-1, is DGGITQSPKYLFRKEGQNVTLSCEQNLNHDAMYWYRQDPGQGLRLIYYSQIVNDFQKGDIAEGYSVSREKKESFPLTVTSAQKNPTAFYLCASSMGQGNAEAFFGQGTRLTVV.

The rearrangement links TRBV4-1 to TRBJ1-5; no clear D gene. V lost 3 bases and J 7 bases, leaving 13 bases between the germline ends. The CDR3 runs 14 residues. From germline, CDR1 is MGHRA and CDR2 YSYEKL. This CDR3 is CASSHPVRRQPQHF. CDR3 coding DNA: TGCGCCAGCAGCCACCCAGTACGTCGGCAGCCCCAGCATTTT.

The DNA of the CDR3 is TGTGCCAGTCGGGACAGCCTCCTCTATGGCTACACCTTC. This sequence encodes CASRDSLLYGYTF. The chain recombines TRBV24-1 with TRBJ1-2; 7 bases agree with TRBD1. The trim removed 11 bases at V and 4 bases at J, leaving 9 bases unmatched. The CDR3 consists of 13 residues. Per germline, CDR1 KGHDR and CDR2 SFDVKD.

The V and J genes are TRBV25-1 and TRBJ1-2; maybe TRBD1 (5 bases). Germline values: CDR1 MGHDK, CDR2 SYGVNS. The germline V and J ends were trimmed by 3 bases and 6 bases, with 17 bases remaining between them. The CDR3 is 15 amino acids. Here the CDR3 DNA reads TGTGCCAGCAGTGAGTTCGGGCAGGGAAATAATGGCTACACCTTC. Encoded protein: CASSEFGQGNNGYTF.

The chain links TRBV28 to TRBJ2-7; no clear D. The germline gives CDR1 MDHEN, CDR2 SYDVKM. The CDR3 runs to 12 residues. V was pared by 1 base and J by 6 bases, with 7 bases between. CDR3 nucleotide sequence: TGTGCCAGCAGTTTATTGGTTAGCGAGCAGTACTTC. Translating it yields CASSLLVSEQYF.

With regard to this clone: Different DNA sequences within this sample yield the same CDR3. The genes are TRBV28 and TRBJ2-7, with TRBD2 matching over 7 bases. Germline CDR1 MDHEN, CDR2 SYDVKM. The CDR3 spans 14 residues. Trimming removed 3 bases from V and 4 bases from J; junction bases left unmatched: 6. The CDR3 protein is CASSLSQGGYEQYF. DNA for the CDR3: TGTGCCAGCAGTTTGAGCCAGGGAGGGTACGAGCAGTACTTC.

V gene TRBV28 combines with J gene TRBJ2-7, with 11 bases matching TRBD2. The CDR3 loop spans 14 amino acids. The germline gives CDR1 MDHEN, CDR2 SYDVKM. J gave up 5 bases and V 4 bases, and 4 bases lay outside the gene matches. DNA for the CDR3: TGTGCCAGCAGTTCCCTGGGACTAGCGGACGAGCAGTACTTC. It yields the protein CASSSLGLADEQYF.

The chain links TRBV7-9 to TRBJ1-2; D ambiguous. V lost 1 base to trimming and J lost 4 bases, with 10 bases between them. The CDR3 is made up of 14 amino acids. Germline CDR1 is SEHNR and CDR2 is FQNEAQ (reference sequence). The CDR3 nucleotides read TGTGCCAGCAGCTTAGAGAGGACTGCCTATGGCTACACCTTC. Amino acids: CASSLERTAYGYTF.

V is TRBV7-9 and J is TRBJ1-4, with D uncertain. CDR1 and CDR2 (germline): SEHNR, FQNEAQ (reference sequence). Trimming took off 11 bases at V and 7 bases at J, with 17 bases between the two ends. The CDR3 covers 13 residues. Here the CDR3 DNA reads TGTGCCGAGAAAGCGGGGTCGGGTGAAAAACTGTTTTTT. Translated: CAEKAGSGEKLFF.